This T cell receptor beta chain was recovered during a study of T cell responses to AZD1222 COVID-19 vaccine. Data came from immunoSEQ multiplex PCR; TCRdb stores just in-frame clones and leaves some out. The sample lists roughly 150,000 clones; approximately 90% were seen once. The study, taken as a whole, reports: White British ancestry dominated among donors, who included more females, and clonal diversity was possibly underestimated. Within unmutated variant regions lay the reported targets of nearly half of spike-specific TCRs. There were repertoire samples only from the period after the peak T cell response.

As regards this clone: Its target is not known. A read error may account for a junction end that differs from germline.

This CDR3 region has 13 residues. The germline CDR1 and CDR2 sequences are MNHNS and SASEGT. The chain uses TRBV6-1 and TRBJ2-4; 9 positions match TRBD2. This receptor was identified in an adult in good health. The material was peripheral blood, obtained on day 0 of AZD1222 vaccination. The chain's CDR3 is CASSEALSAGGHF. The CDR3 DNA reads TGTGCCAGCAGTGAAGCGCTATCAGCGGGGGGACACTTC.